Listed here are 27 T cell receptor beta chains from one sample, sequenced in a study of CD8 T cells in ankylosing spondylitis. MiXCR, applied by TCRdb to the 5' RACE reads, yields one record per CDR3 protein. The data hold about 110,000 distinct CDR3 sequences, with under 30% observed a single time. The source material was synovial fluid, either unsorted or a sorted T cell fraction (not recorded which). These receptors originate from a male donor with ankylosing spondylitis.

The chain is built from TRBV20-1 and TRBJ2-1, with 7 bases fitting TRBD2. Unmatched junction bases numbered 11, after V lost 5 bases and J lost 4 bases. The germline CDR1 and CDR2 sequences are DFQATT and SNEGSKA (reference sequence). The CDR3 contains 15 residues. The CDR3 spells CSAPRLARIYNEQFF. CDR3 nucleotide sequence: TGCAGTGCTCCTCGACTAGCCCGGATTTACAATGAGCAGTTCTTC.

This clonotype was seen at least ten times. The CDR3, as DNA: TGTGCCAGCAGCCGAGGCTTGGAATCCGATACGCAGTATTTT. Translating gives CASSRGLESDTQYF. The rearrangement links TRBV3-1 to TRBJ2-3, with no clear D. CDR3 size: 14 residues. Germline lookup yields CDR1 LGHDT and CDR2 YNNKEL (reference sequence). Trimming pared 4 bases from V and 6 bases from J, leaving 14 bases between.

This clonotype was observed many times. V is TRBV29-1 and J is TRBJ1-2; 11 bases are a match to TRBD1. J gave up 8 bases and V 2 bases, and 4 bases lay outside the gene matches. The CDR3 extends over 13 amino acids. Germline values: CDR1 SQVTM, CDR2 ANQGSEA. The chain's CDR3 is CSVERTGGGGYTF. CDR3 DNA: TGCAGCGTTGAAAGGACAGGGGGCGGGGGCTACACCTTC.

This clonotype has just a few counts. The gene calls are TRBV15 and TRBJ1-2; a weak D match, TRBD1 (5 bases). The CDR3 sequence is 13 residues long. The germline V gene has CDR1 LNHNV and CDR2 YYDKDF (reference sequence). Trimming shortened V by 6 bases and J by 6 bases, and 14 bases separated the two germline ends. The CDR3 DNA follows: TGTGCCACCAGTGGCGGGGCGCGGGATGGCTACACCTTC. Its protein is CATSGGARDGYTF.

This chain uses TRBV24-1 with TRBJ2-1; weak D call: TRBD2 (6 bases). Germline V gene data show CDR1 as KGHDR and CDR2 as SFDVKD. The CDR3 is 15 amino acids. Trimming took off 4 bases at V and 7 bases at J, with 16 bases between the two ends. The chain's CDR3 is CATSEGLLIPNEQFF. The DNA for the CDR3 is TGTGCCACCAGTGAGGGACTCCTTATTCCGAATGAGCAGTTCTTC.

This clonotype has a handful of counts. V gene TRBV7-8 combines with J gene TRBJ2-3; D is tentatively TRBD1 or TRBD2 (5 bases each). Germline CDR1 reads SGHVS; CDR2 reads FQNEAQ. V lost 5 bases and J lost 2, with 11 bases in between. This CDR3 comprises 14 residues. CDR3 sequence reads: CASSVRDHTDTQYF. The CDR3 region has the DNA TGTGCCAGCAGCGTACGGGACCACACAGATACGCAGTATTTT.

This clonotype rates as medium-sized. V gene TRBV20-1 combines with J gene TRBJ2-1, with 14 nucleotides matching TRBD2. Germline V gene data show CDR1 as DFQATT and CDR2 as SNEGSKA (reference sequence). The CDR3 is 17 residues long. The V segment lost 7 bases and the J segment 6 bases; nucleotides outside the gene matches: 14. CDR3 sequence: CSVKGTSGRGMINEQFF. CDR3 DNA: TGCAGTGTAAAGGGGACTAGCGGGAGAGGAATGATCAATGAGCAGTTCTTC.

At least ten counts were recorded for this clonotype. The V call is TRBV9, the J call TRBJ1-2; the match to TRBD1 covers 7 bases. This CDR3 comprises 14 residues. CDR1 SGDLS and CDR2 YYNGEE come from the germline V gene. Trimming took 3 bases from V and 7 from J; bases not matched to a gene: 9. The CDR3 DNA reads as TGTGCCAGCAGCGGACAGGGCCTAAGGGGTGGCTACACCTTC. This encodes CASSGQGLRGGYTF.

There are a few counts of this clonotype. This chain's CDR3 is CASSPKDSINQPQHF. The CDR3 nucleotides are TGTGCCAGCTCACCGAAGGACAGTATTAATCAGCCCCAGCATTTT. The rearrangement joins TRBV18 to TRBJ1-5; TRBD1 might be the D (6 bases). Per the germline V gene, CDR1 is KGHSH and CDR2 is LQKENI. The CDR3 loop spans 15 amino acids. Trimming removed 3 bases from V and 4 bases from J, with 13 bases in between.

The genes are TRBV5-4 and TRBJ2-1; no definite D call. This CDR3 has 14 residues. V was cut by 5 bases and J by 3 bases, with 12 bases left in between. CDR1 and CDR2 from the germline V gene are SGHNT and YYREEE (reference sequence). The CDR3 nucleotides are TGTGCCAGCAGACCCCATGCTAGCTACAATGAGCAGTTCTTC. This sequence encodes CASRPHASYNEQFF.

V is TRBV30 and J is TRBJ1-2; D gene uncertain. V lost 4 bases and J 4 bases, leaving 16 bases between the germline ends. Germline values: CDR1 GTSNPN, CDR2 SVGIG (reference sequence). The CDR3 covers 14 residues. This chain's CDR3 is CAWTVKKPFYGYTF. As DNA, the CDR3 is TGTGCCTGGACCGTTAAGAAGCCCTTCTATGGCTACACCTTC.

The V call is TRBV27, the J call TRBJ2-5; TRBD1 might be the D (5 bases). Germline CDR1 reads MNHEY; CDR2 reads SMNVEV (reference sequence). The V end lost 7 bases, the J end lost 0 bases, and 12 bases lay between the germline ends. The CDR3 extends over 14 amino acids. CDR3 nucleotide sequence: TGTGCCAGCAAGGACAACCACTACCAAGAGACCCAGTACTTC. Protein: CASKDNHYQETQYF.

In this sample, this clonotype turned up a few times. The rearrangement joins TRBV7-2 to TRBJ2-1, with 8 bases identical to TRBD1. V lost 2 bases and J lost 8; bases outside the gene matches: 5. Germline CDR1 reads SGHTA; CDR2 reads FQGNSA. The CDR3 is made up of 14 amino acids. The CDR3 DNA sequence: TGTGCCAGCAGCTTAAGAGACAGGGGCGATGAGCAGTTCTTC. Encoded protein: CASSLRDRGDEQFF. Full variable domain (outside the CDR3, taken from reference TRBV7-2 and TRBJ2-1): GAGVSQSPSNKVTEKGKDVELRCDPISGHTALYWYRQSLGQGLEFLIYFQGNSAPDKSGLPSDRFSAERTGGSVSTLTIQRTQQEDSAVYLCASSLRDRGDEQFFGPGTRLTVL.

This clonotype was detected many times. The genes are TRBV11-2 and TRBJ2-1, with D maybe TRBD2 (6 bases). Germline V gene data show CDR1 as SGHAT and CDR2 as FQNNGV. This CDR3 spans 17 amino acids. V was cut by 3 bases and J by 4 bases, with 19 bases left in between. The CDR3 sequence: CASSLGIAATDYNEQFF. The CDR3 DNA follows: TGTGCCAGCAGCTTGGGGATAGCGGCAACCGATTACAATGAGCAGTTCTTC.

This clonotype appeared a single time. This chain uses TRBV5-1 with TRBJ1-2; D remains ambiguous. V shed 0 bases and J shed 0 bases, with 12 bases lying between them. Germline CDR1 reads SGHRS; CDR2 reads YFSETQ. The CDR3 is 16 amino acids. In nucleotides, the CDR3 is TGCGCCAGCAGCTTGGAAGGGTCTGGGACTAACTATGGCTACACCTTC. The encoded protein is CASSLEGSGTNYGYTF.

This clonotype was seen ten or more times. In DNA, the CDR3 is TGCGCCAGCAGCTTGTTTTCGAAAGAGACCCAGTACTTC. Its protein product is CASSLFSKETQYF. This sequence joins TRBV5-1 and TRBJ2-5; D is unresolved. V gave up 1 base and J gave up 3 bases, with 7 bases separating them. The CDR3 is 13 residues long. Germline values: CDR1 SGHRS, CDR2 YFSETQ. Full variable domain (outside the CDR3, taken from reference TRBV5-1 and TRBJ2-5): KAGVTQTPRYLIKTRGQQVTLSCSPISGHRSVSWYQQTPGQGLQFLFEYFSETQRNKGNFPGRFSGRQFSNSRSEMNVSTLELGDSALYLCASSLFSKETQYFGPGTRLLVL.

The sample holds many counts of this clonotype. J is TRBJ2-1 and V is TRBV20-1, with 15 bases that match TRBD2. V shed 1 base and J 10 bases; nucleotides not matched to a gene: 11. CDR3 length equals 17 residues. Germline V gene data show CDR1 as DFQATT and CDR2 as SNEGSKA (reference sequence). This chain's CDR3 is CSARGGLAGGVTGEQFF. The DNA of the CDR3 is TGCAGTGCTAGAGGGGGACTAGCGGGAGGAGTAACCGGGGAGCAGTTCTTC.

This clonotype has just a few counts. The CDR3 nucleotides are TGTGCCAGTAGTATTTCGGAGTTCGAGGAGGCCTACAATGAGCAGTTCTTC. Translated, it gives CASSISEFEEAYNEQFF. The chain carries TRBV19 and TRBJ2-1, with D possibly TRBD2 on 5 matching bases. Trimming left V 3 bases short and J 2 bases short, with 17 bases between. Germline CDR1 is LNHDA and CDR2 is SQIVND (reference sequence). The CDR3 length is 17 residues.

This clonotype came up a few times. The chain's CDR3 is CATSRTDNSPLHF. CDR3 nucleotides: TGTGCCACCAGCAGGACCGATAATTCACCCCTCCACTTT. The chain has TRBV15 and TRBJ1-6, with D unclear. V was shortened by 3 bases and J by 5 bases, with 5 bases between the two germline ends. This CDR3 is 13 amino acids long. Germline V gives CDR1 LNHNV, CDR2 YYDKDF (reference sequence).

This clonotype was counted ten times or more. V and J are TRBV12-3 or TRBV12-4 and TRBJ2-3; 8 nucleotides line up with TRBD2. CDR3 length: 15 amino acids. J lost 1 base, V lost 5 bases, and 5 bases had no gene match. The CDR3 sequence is CASSRLAPGTDTQYF. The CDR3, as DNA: TGTGCCAGCAGTCGACTAGCGCCGGGCACAGATACGCAGTATTTT.

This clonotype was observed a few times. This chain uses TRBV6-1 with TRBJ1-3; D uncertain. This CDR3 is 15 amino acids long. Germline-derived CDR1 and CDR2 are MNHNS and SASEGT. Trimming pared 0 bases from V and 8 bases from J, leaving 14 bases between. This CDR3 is CASSEAWRKGDTIYF. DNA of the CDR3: TGTGCCAGCAGTGAAGCGTGGAGGAAAGGAGACACCATATATTTT.

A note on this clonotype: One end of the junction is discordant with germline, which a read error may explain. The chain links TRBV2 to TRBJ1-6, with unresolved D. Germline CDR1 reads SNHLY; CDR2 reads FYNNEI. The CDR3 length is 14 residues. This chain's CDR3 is CASSEDLRASPLHF. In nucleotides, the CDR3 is TGTGCCAGCAGCGAAGACCTGCGGGCGTCACCCCTCCACTTT.

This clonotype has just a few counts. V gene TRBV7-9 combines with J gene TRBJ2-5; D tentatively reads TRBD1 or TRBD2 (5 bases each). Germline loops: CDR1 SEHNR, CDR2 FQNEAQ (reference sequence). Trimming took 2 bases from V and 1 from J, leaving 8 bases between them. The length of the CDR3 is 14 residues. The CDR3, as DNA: TGTGCCAGCAGCTTAACGAGGGGCCAAGAGACCCAGTACTTC. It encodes CASSLTRGQETQYF.

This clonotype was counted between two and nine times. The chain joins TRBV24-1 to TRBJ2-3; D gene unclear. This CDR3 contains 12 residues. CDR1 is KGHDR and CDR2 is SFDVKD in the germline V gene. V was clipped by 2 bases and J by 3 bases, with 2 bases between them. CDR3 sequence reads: CATSDSTDTQYF. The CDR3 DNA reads TGTGCCACCAGTGATTCAACAGATACGCAGTATTTT.

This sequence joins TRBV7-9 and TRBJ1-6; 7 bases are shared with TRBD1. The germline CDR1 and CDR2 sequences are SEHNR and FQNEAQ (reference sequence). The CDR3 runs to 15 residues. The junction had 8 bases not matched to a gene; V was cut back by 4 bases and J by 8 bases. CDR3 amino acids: CASSSPTGNDSPLHF. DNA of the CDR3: TGTGCCAGCAGCTCCCCGACAGGGAATGATTCACCCCTCCACTTT.

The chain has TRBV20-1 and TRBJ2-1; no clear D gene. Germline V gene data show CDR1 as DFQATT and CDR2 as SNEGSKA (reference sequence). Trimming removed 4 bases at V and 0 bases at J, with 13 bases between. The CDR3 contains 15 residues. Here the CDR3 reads CSANSPSSSYNEQFF. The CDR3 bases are TGCAGTGCTAATAGCCCCTCCTCCTCCTACAATGAGCAGTTCTTC.

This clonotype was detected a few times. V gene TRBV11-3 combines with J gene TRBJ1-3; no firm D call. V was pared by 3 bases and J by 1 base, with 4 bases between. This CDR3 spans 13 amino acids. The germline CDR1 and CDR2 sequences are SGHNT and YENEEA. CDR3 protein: CASSLPSGNTIYF. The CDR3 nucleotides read TGTGCCAGCAGCTTGCCTTCTGGAAACACCATATATTTT.